The rows below give T cell receptor beta chains drawn from one sample of a study of blood T cells in healthy people across ages. TCRdb re-called the 5' RACE reads through MiXCR, storing one row per CDR3 protein. The sample includes under 1,100,000 distinct CDR3 sequences, 20% to 25% seen only once; the top ten take approximately 0.7%. This same sample was also part of a study on T cells of mothers and their children.

The source material was blood. The receptors shown here come from a girl aged 2-9 years in good health. The CDR3 runs from the conserved cysteine through the conserved F or W. The D gene is left open where the match is weak. Size is stated for part of the rows, as once, few or many counts, or as a class when the clone is expanded.

V: TRBV10-1
size: few
J: TRBJ2-5
D: TRBD1
CDR3: CASRFGTGPIGTQYF
DNA: TGCGCCAGCAGATTCGGGACAGGCCCGATTGGGACCCAGTACTTC

V: TRBV19
size: -
J: TRBJ2-2
D: -
CDR3: CASTPTGYTGELFF
DNA: TGTGCCAGTACCCCAACGGGATACACCGGGGAGCTGTTTTTT

V: TRBV29-1
size: -
J: TRBJ1-1
D: -
CDR3: CGVLWGEAFF
DNA: TGCGGCGTTCTATGGGGTGAAGCTTTCTTT

V: TRBV2
size: few
J: TRBJ1-2
D: -
CDR3: CASSVRRDGYTF
DNA: TGTGCCAGCAGTGTACGGCGGGATGGCTACACCTTC

V: TRBV4-1
size: -
J: TRBJ1-1
D: -
CDR3: CASSQARGGDTEAFF
DNA: TGCGCCAGCAGCCAAGCCCGAGGGGGGGACACTGAAGCTTTCTTT

V: TRBV7-9
size: -
J: TRBJ2-7
D: -
CDR3: CASSSLAGTISYEQYF
DNA: TGTGCCAGCAGCTCTTTGGCCGGGACGATCTCCTACGAGCAGTACTTC

V: TRBV20-1
size: once
J: TRBJ2-1
D: -
CDR3: CSARDPGPSNEQFF
DNA: TGCAGTGCTAGAGATCCGGGACCGAGCAATGAGCAGTTCTTC

V: TRBV12-3/TRBV12-4
size: -
J: TRBJ1-1
D: TRBD1
CDR3: CASSSRGPLPPEAFF
DNA: TGTGCCAGCAGCTCCAGGGGGCCCCTCCCCCCTGAAGCTTTCTTT

V: TRBV5-1
size: many
J: TRBJ1-1
D: TRBD1
CDR3: CASSSPGGPEAFF
DNA: TGCGCCAGCAGCTCCCCAGGGGGCCCTGAAGCTTTCTTT

V: TRBV7-2
size: -
J: TRBJ2-5
D: -
CDR3: CASSLEFAREGETQYF
DNA: TGTGCCAGCAGCTTAGAGTTCGCGAGGGAAGGGGAGACCCAGTACTTC